This T cell receptor beta chain originates from a study of blood T cells in healthy people across ages. Looking at the study overall: About one barcoded beta molecule per two T cells was captured by template switching.

This CDR3 is built from 16 residues. Germline lookup yields CDR1 PRHDT and CDR2 FYEKMQ (reference sequence). Trimming cost V 5 bases and J 7 bases, with 24 bases left between them. Samples each yielded at least 6 micrograms of total RNA. PCR was performed a second time for roughly 7 to 11 cycles using a sample-barcoded 5' primer and a J-beta primer mix. Each single sample gave us at least 2.5 million CDR3-containing paired-end reads. TCRdb used MiXCR to reprocess the 5' RACE reads, holding one entry per CDR3 protein. The data contain over a million distinct CDR3 sequences, 40% to 55% of them singletons. In regard to this clonotype: Its antigen remains unknown.

Study-wide results and caveats: The study found more naive CD4+ cells and higher diversity in long-lived than aged donors.

The chain employs TRBV13 and TRBJ2-7; D is possibly TRBD1 (5 bases). The sequenced material came from blood. The sequence was obtained from an older woman in good health. Here the CDR3 DNA reads TGTGCCAGCAGCCCCACCTGGGGCAGCTCCTCGTGGGAGCAGTACTTC. Translating it yields CASSPTWGSSSWEQYF. The full variable domain, rest sourced from reference TRBV13 and TRBJ2-7, is AAGVIQSPRHLIKEKRETATLKCYPIPRHDTVYWYQQGPGQDPQFLISFYEKMQSDKGSIPDRFSAQQFSDYHSELNMSSLELGDSALYFCASSPTWGSSSWEQYFGPGTRLTVT.